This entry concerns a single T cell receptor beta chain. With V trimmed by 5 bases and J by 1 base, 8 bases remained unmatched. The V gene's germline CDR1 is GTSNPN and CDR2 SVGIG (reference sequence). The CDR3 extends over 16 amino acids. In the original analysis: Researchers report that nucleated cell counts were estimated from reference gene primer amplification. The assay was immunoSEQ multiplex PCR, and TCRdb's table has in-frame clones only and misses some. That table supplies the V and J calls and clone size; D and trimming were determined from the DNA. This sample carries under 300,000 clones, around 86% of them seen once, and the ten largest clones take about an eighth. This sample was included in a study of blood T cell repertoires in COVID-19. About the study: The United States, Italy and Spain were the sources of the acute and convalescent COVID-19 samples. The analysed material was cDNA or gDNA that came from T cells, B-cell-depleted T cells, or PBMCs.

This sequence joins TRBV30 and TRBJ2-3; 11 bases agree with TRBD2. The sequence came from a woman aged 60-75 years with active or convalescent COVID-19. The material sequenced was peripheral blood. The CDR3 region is CAWSGTSGARTDTQYF. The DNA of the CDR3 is TGTGCCTGGTCCGGGACTAGCGGTGCCCGCACAGATACGCAGTATTTT.